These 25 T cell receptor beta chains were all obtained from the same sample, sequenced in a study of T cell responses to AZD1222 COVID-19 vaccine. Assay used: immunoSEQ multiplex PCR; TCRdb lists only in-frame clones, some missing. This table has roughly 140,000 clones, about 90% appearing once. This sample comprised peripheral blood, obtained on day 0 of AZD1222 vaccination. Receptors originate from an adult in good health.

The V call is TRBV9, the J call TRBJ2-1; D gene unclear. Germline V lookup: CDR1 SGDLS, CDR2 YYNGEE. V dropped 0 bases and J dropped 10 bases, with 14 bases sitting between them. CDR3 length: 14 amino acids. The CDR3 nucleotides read TGTGCCAGCAGCGTAGAATGGGCAGCCGGGGAGCAGTTCTTC. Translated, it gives CASSVEWAAGEQFF.

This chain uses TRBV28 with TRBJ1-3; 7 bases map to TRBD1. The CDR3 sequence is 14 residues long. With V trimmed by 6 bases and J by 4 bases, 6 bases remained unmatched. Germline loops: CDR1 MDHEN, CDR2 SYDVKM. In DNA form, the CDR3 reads TGTGCCAGCAGAACACAGGGGAAGGGAAACACCATATATTTT. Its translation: CASRTQGKGNTIYF.

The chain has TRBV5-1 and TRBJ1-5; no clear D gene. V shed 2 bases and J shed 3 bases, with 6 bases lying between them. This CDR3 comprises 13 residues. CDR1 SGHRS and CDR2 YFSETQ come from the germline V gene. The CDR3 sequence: CASSFSFNQPQHF. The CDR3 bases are TGCGCCAGCAGCTTCAGTTTCAATCAGCCCCAGCATTTT.

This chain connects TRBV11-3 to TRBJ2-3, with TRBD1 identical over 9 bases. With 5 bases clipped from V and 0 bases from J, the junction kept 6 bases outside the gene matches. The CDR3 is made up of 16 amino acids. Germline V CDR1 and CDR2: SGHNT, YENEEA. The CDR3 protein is CASSARTGASTDTQYF. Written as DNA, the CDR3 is TGTGCCAGCAGCGCCCGGACAGGGGCTAGCACAGATACGCAGTATTTT.

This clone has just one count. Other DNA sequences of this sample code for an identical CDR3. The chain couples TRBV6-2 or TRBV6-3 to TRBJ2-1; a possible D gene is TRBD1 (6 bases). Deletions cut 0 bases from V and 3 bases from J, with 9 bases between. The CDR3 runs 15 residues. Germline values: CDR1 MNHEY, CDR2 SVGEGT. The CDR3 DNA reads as TGTGCCAGCAGTTACTCGGGGGCCGTCTACAATGAGCAGTTCTTC. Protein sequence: CASSYSGAVYNEQFF.

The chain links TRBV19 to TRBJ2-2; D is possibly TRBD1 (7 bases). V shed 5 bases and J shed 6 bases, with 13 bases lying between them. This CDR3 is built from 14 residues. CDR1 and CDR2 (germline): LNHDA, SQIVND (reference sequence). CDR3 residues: CASSRRGRAGELFF. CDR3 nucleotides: TGTGCCAGTAGTCGGAGGGGGCGAGCCGGGGAGCTGTTTTTT. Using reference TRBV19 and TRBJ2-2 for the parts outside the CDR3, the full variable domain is DGGITQSPKYLFRKEGQNVTLSCEQNLNHDAMYWYRQDPGQGLRLIYYSQIVNDFQKGDIAEGYSVSREKKESFPLTVTSAQKNPTAFYLCASSRRGRAGELFFGEGSRLTVL.

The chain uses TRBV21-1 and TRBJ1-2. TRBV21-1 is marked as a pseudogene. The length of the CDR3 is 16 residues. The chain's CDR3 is CASSPRDRPENYGYTF. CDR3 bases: TGTGCCAGCAGCCCCCGGGACCGACCAGAAAACTATGGCTACACCTTC.

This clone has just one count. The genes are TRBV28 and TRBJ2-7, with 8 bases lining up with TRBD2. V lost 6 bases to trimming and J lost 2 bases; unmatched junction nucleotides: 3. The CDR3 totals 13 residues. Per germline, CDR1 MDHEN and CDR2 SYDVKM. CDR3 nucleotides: TGTGCCAGCAGCCGGGGGGGACCCTACGAGCAGTACTTC. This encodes CASSRGGPYEQYF. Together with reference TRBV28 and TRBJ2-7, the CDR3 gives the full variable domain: DVKVTQSSRYLVKRTGEKVFLECVQDMDHENMFWYRQDPGLGLRLIYFSYDVKMKEKGDIPEGYSVSREKKERFSLILESASTNQTSMYLCASSRGGPYEQYFGPGTRLTVT.

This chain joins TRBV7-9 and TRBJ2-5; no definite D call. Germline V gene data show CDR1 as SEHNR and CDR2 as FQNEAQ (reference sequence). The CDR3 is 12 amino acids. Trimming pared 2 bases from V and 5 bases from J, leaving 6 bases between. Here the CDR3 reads CASSLFRETQYF. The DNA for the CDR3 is TGTGCCAGCAGCTTATTTCGGGAGACCCAGTACTTC.

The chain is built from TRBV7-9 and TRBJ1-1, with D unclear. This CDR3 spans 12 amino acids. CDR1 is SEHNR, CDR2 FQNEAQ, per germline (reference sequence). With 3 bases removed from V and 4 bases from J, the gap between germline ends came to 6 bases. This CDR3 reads CASSFETTEAFF. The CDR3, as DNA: TGTGCCAGCAGCTTCGAGACCACTGAAGCTTTCTTT.

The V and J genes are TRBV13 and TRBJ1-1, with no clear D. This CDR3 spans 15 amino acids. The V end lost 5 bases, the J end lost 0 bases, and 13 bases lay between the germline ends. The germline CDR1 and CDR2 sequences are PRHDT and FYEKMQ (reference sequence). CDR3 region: CASSPRGRLNTEAFF. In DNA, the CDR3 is TGTGCCAGCAGCCCAAGAGGTCGGCTGAACACTGAAGCTTTCTTT.

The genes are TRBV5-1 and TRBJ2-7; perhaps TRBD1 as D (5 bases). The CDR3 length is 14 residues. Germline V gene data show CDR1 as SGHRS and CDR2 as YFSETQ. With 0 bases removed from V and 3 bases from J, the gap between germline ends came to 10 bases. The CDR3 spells CASSLAVRDYEQYF. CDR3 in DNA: TGCGCCAGCAGCTTGGCCGTCAGGGACTACGAGCAGTACTTC.

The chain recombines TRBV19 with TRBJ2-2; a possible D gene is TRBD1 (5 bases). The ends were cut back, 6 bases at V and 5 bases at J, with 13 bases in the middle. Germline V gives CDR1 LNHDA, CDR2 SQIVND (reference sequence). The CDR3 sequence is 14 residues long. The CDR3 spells CASSHQGLTGELFF. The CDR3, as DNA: TGTGCCAGTAGCCATCAGGGATTGACCGGGGAGCTGTTTTTT.

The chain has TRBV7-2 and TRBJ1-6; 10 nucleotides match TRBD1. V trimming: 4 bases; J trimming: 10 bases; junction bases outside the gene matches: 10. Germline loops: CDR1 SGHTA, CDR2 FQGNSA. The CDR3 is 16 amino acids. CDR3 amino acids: CASSSGQGMVISPLHF. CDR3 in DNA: TGTGCCAGCAGCTCGGGACAGGGGATGGTTATCTCACCCCTCCACTTT. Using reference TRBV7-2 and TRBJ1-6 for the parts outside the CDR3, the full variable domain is GAGVSQSPSNKVTEKGKDVELRCDPISGHTALYWYRQSLGQGLEFLIYFQGNSAPDKSGLPSDRFSAERTGGSVSTLTIQRTQQEDSAVYLCASSSGQGMVISPLHFGNGTRLTVT.

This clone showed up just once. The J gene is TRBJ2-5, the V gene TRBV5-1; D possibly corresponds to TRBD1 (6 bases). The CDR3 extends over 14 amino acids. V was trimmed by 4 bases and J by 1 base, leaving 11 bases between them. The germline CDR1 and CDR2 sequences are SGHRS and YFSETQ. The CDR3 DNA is TGCGCCAGCAGCCCAGGACAGCTCCAAGAGACCCAGTACTTC. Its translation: CASSPGQLQETQYF.

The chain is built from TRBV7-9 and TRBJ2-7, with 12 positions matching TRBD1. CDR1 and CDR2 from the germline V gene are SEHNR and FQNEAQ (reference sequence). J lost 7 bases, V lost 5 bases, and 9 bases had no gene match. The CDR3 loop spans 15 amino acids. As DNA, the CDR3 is TGTGCCAGCAGCCTAACGGGACAGGGGGCTCGAGAGCAGTACTTC. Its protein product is CASSLTGQGAREQYF.

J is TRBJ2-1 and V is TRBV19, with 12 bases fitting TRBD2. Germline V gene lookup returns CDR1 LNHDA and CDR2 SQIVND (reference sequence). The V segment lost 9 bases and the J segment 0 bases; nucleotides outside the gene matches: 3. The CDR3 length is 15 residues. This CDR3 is CASQTSGSSYNEQFF. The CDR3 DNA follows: TGTGCCAGCCAGACTAGCGGGAGCTCCTACAATGAGCAGTTCTTC.

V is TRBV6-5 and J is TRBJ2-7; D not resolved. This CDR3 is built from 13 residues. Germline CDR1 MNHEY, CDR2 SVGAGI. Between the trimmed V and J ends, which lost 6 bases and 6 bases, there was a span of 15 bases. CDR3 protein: CASSPVRTGEQYF. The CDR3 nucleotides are TGTGCCAGCAGCCCGGTCCGGACGGGCGAGCAGTACTTC.

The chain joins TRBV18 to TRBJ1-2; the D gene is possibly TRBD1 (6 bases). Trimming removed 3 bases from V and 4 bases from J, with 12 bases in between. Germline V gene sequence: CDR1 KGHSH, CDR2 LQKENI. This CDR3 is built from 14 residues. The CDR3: CASSPFGGRYGYTF. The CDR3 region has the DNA TGTGCCAGCTCACCCTTCGGGGGCCGCTATGGCTACACCTTC.

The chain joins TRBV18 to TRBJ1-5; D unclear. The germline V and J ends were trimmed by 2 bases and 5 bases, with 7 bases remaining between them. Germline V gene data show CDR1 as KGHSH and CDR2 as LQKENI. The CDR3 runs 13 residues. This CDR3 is CASSPRRDQPQHF. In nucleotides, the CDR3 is TGTGCCAGCTCACCAAGGAGGGATCAGCCCCAGCATTTT. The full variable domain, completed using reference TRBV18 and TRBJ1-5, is NAGVMQNPRHLVRRRGQEARLRCSPMKGHSHVYWYRQLPEEGLKFMVYLQKENIIDESGMPKERFSAEFPKEGPSILRIQQVVRGDSAAYFCASSPRRDQPQHFGDGTRLSIL.

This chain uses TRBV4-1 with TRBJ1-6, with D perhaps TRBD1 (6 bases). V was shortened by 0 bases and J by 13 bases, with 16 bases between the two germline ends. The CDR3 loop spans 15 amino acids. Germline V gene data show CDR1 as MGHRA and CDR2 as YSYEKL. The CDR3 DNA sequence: TGCGCCAGCAGCCAAGATGGGGGCTCGGGGGATCCCCTCCACTTT. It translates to CASSQDGGSGDPLHF.

The CDR3 loop reads CASSFSVNYGYTF. DNA for the CDR3: TGTGCCAGCAGTTTTTCCGTTAACTATGGCTACACCTTC. The chain recombines TRBV27 with TRBJ1-2; D remains ambiguous. With 3 bases removed from V and 1 base from J, the gap between germline ends came to 6 bases. Germline CDR1 reads MNHEY; CDR2 reads SMNVEV (reference sequence). CDR3 size: 13 residues.

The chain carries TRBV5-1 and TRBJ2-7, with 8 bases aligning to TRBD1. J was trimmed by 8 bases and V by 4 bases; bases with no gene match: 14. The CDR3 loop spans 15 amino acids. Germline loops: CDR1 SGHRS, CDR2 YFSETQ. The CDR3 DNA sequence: TGCGCCAGCAGCACCGGGACAGGCGTCCTGGATCAGCAGTACTTC. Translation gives CASSTGTGVLDQQYF.

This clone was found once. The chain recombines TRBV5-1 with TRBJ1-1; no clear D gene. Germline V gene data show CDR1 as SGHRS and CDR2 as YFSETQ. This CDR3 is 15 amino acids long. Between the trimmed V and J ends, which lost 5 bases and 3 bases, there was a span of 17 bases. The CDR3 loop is CASRRGYGWDTEAFF. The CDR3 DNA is TGCGCCAGCAGGAGAGGTTACGGGTGGGACACTGAAGCTTTCTTT.

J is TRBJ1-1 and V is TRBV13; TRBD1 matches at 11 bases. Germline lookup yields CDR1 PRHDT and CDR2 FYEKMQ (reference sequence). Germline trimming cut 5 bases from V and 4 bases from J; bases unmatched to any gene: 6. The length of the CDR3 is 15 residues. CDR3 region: CASSHLGQGVTEAFF. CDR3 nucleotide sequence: TGTGCCAGCAGCCACTTGGGACAGGGGGTCACTGAAGCTTTCTTT.